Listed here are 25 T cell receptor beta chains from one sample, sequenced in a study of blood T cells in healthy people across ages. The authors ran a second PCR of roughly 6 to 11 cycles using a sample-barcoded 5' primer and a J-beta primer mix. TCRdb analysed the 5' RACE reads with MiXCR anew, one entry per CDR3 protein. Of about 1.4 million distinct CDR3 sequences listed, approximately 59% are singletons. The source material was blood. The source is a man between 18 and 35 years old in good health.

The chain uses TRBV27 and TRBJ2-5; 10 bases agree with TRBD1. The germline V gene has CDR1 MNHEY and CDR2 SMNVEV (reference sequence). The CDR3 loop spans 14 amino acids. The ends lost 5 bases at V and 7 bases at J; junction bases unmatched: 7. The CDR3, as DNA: TGTGCCAGCAGTCCCGGGACAGGGGATGGGACCCAGTACTTC. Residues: CASSPGTGDGTQYF.

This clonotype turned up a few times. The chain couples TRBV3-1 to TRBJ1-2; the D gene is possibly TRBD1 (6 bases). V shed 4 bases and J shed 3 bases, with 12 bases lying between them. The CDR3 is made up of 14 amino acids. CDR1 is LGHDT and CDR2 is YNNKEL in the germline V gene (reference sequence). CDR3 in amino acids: CASSLGSGDYGYTF. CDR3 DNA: TGTGCCAGCAGCCTCGGTTCAGGGGACTATGGCTACACCTTC.

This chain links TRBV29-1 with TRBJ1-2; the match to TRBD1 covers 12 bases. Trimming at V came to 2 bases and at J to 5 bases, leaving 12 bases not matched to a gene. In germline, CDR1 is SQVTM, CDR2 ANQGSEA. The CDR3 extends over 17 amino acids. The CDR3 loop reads CSVESLGQGAVRYGYTF. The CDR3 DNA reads TGCAGCGTTGAATCGTTGGGACAGGGGGCGGTTCGTTATGGCTACACCTTC.

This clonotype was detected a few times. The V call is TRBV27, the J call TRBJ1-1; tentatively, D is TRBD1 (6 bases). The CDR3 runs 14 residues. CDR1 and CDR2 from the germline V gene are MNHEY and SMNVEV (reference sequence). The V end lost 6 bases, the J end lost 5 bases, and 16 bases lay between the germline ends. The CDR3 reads CASSPTGMGTEAFF. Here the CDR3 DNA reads TGTGCCAGCAGCCCAACAGGGATGGGAACTGAAGCTTTCTTT.

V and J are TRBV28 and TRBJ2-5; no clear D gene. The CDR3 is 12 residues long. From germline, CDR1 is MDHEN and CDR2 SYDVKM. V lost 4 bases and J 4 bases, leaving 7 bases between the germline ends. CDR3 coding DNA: TGTGCCAGCAGTTACCCGCCAGAGACCCAGTACTTC. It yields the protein CASSYPPETQYF. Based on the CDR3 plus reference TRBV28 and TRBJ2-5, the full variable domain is DVKVTQSSRYLVKRTGEKVFLECVQDMDHENMFWYRQDPGLGLRLIYFSYDVKMKEKGDIPEGYSVSREKKERFSLILESASTNQTSMYLCASSYPPETQYFGPGTRLLVL.

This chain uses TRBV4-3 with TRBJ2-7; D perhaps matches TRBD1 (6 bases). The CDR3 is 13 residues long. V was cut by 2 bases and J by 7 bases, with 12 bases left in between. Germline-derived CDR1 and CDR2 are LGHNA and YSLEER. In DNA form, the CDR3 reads TGCGCCAGCAGCCAAAACAGGGCCTGGGAGCAGTACTTC. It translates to CASSQNRAWEQYF.

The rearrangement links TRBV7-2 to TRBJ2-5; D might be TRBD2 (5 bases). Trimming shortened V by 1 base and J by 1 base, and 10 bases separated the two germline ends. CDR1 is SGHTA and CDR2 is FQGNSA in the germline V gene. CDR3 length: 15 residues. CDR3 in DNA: TGTGCCAGCAGCTTAGTCGAGGGTCCCCAAGAGACCCAGTACTTC. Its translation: CASSLVEGPQETQYF.

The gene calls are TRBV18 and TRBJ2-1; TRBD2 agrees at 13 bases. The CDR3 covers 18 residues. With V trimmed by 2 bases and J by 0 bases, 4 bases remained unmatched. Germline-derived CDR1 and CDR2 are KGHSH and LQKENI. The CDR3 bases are TGTGCCAGCTCACCAGCACTAGCGGGAGGGAGCTCCTACAATGAGCAGTTCTTC. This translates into CASSPALAGGSSYNEQFF.

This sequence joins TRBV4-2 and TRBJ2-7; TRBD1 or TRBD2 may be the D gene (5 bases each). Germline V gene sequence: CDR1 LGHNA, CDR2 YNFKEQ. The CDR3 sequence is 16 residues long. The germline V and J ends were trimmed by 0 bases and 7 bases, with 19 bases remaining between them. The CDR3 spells CASSQDKRGSYNEQYF. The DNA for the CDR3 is TGTGCCAGCAGCCAAGATAAGAGGGGCTCCTACAATGAGCAGTACTTC.

CDR3 nucleotides: TGCAGTGCTAGAGGGGACTACCAAGAGACCCAGTACTTC. Its protein product is CSARGDYQETQYF. This sequence joins TRBV20-1 and TRBJ2-5, with D possibly being TRBD2 (6 bases). V was clipped by 1 base and J by 0 bases, with 6 bases between them. CDR1 and CDR2 (germline): DFQATT, SNEGSKA (reference sequence). The CDR3 covers 13 residues.

CDR3: CSVGVVSYEQYF. Here the CDR3 DNA reads TGCAGCGTGGGGGTCGTATCCTACGAGCAGTACTTC. This chain links TRBV29-1 with TRBJ2-7; D is perhaps TRBD1 or TRBD2 (5 bases each). Germline CDR1 and CDR2: SQVTM and ANQGSEA. The CDR3 is 12 amino acids. V lost 6 bases and J 1 base, leaving 10 bases between the germline ends.

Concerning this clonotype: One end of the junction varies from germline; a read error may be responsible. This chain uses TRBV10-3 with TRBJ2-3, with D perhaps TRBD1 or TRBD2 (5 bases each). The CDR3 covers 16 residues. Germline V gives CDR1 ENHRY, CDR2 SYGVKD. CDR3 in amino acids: CAISESRGPSTGTQYF. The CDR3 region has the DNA TGTGCCATCAGTGAGTCGAGAGGGCCTAGCACAGGTACGCAGTATTTT.

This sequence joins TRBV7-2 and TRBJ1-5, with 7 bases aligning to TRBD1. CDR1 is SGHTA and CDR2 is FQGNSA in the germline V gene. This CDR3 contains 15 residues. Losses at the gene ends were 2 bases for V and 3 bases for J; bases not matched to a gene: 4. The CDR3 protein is CASSLQTGDNQPQHF. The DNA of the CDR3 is TGTGCCAGCAGCTTACAAACAGGGGACAATCAGCCCCAGCATTTT.

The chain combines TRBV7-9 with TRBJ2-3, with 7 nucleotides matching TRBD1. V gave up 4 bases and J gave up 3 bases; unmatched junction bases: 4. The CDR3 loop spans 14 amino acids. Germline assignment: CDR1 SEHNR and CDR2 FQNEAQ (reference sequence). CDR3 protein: CASSWDRQTDTQYF. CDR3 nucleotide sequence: TGTGCCAGCAGCTGGGACAGACAAACAGATACGCAGTATTTT.

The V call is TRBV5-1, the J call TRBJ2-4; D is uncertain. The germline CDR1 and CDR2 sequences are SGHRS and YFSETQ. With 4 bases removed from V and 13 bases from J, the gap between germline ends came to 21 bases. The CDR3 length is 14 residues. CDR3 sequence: CASSLGSVLNEQYF. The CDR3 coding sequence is TGCGCCAGCAGCCTGGGGTCGGTTCTGAATGAGCAGTACTTC.

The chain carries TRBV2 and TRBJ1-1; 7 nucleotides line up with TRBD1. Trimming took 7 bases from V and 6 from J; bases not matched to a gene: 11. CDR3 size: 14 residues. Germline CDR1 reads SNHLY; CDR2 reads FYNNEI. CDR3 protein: CASTPDRDEAEAFF. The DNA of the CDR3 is TGTGCCAGCACCCCAGACAGGGACGAGGCTGAAGCTTTCTTT.

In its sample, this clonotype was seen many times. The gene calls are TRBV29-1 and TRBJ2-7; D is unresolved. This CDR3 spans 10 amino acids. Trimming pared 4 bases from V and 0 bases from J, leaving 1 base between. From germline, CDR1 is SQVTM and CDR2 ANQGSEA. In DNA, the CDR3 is TGCAGCGTTGTCTCCTACGAGCAGTACTTC. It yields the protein CSVVSYEQYF.

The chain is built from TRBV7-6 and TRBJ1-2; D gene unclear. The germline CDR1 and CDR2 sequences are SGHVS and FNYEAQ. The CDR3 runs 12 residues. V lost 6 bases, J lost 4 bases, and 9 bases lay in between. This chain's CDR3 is CASRSESYGYTF. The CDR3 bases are TGTGCCAGCAGGTCCGAAAGCTATGGCTACACCTTC.

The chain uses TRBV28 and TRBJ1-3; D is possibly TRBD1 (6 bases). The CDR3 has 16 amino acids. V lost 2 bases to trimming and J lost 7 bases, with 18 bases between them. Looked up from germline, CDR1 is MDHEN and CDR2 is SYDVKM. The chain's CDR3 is CASSLGGRPGANTIYF. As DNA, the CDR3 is TGTGCCAGCAGTTTAGGCGGCCGGCCGGGGGCGAACACCATATATTTT.

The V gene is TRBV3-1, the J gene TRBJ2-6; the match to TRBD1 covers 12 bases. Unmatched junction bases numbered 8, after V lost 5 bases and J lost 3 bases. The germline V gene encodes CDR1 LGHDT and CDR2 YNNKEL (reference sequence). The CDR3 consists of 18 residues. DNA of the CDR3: TGTGCCAGCAGCAATCCGGGACAGGGGGCCTTTGGGGCCAACGTCCTGACTTTC. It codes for CASSNPGQGAFGANVLTF.

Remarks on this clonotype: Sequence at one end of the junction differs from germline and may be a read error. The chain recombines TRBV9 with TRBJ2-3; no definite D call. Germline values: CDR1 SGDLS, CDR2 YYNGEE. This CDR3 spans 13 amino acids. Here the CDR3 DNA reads TGCGCCAGCAGCGTGGTGGGTTCAGATACGCAGTATTTT. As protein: CASSVVGSDTQYF.

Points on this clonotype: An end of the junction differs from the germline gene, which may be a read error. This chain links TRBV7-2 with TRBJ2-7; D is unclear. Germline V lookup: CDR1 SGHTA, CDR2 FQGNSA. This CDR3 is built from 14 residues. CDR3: CASSLVGRSYEQYF. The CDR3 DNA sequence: TGTGCCAGCAGTTTAGTCGGCAGGAGCTACGAGCAGTACTTC.

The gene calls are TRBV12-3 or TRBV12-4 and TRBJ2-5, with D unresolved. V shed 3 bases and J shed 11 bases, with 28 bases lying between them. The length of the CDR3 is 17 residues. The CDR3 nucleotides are TGTGCCAGCAGTTTGAAGAGCCCAGATGGCAGGCAGGACGGGCAGTACTTC. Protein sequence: CASSLKSPDGRQDGQYF.

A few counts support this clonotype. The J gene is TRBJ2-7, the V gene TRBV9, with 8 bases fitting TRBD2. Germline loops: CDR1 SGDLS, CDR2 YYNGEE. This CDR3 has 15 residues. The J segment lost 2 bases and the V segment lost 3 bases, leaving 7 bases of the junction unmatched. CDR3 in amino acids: CASSAETSVTYEQYF. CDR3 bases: TGTGCCAGCAGCGCTGAGACTAGCGTAACCTACGAGCAGTACTTC.

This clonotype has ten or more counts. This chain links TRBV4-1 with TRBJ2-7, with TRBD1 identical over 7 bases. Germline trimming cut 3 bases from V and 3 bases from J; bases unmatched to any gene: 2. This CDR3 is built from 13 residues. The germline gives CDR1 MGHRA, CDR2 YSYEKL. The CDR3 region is CASSQTGYYEQYF. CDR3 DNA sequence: TGCGCCAGCAGCCAGACAGGGTACTACGAGCAGTACTTC.